This TCR beta chain was retrieved from a study of CD8+CD57+ T cells in acquired aplastic anemia. Patients sequenced had flow cytometry evidence of CD8+CD57+ cell expansion. The enrolled patients all had severe acquired aplastic anemia. According to the study, genomic DNA was the template for TCR beta VDJ and CDR3 profiling. One entry per CDR3 protein results from TCRdb running MiXCR on the reads. The sample records about 120,000 distinct CDR3 sequences, 45% to 60% being singletons. There are 13 residues in the CDR3. Trimming removed 7 bases at V and 6 bases at J, with 13 bases between. Germline V gives CDR1 SGHTA, CDR2 FQGTGA.

This chain joins TRBV7-3 and TRBJ2-1, with D unclear. This TCR was sampled from a human donor with aplastic anemia. Sequencing was performed on sorted CD4+, CD8+, or CD8+CD57+ T cells (not recorded which) from PBMCs. CDR3 sequence: CASTPFAFNEQFF. For the CDR3, the DNA is TGTGCCAGCACCCCATTCGCTTTCAATGAGCAGTTCTTC.